Below are 5 T cell receptor beta chains sequenced from a single sample in a study of T cell responses to AZD1222 COVID-19 vaccine. Here immunoSEQ multiplex PCR was the method, and the copy in TCRdb shows in-frame clones only, minus some. Altogether 120,000 or so clones are present, about nine tenths being singletons, with the ten largest covering more than 6.5%. The sequencing used peripheral blood, collected on day 0 of AZD1222 vaccination. These receptors were obtained from an adult in good health.

The chain is built from TRBV28 and TRBJ2-5; the D gene could be TRBD1 or TRBD2 (5 bases each). Trimming removed 3 bases from V and 1 base from J, with 12 bases in between. CDR1 is MDHEN, CDR2 SYDVKM, per germline. The CDR3 runs to 15 residues. The CDR3 spells CASSFPGRGQETQYF. Here the CDR3 DNA reads TGTGCCAGCAGTTTCCCGGGACGGGGCCAAGAGACCCAGTACTTC.

J is TRBJ2-7 and V is TRBV19; 7 positions match TRBD1. Germline values: CDR1 LNHDA, CDR2 SQIVND (reference sequence). The length of the CDR3 is 14 residues. The ends lost 5 bases at V and 2 bases at J; junction bases unmatched: 6. CDR3 loop: CASSSRDSPYEQYF. In DNA, the CDR3 is TGTGCCAGTAGTTCCCGGGACAGCCCCTACGAGCAGTACTTC.

This clone was found once. The chain couples TRBV2 to TRBJ2-1, with D perhaps TRBD1 or TRBD2 (6 bases each). The V and J ends lost 2 bases and 8 bases respectively, with 25 bases between them. CDR1 and CDR2 from the germline V gene are SNHLY and FYNNEI. The CDR3 covers 18 residues. The CDR3 nucleotides read TGTGCCAGCAGTGAATCCCCCCGGGGGCGGGATTGGCCAGATGAGCAGTTCTTC. Residues: CASSESPRGRDWPDEQFF.

This rearrangement joins TRBV4-1 to TRBJ2-7; D gene uncertain. The germline V and J ends were trimmed by 0 bases and 3 bases, with 15 bases remaining between them. CDR1 and CDR2 from the germline V gene are MGHRA and YSYEKL. The CDR3 is made up of 16 amino acids. The CDR3 sequence is CASSQEVSAPLYEQYF. The CDR3 nucleotides are TGCGCCAGCAGCCAAGAGGTCTCAGCCCCTCTCTACGAGCAGTACTTC.

The gene calls are TRBV11-3 and TRBJ2-7; D not certain. Germline V lookup: CDR1 SGHNT, CDR2 YENEEA. Trimming removed 3 bases from V and 5 bases from J, with 8 bases in between. The CDR3 is 12 amino acids. As DNA, the CDR3 is TGTGCCAGCAGCTTGAGACCGGACGAGCAGTACTTC. The encoded protein is CASSLRPDEQYF.